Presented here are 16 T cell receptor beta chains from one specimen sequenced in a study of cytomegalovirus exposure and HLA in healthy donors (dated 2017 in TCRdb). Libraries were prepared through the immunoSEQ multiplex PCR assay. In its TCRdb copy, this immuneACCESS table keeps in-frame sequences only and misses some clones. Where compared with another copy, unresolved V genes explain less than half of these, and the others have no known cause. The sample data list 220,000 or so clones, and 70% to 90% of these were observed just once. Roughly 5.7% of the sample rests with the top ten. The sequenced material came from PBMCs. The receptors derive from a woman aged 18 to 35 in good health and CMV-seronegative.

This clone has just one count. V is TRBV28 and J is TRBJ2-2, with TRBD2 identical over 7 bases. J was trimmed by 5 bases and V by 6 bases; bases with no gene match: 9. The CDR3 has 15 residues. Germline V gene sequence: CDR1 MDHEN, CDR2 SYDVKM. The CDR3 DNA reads TGTGCCAGCAGCCCCCGGAGAGCGGGAACCGGGGAGCTGTTTTTT. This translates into CASSPRRAGTGELFF.

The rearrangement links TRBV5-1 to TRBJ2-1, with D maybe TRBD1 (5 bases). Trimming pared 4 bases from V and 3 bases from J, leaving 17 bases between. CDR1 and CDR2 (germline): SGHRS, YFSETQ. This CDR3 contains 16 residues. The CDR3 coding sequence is TGCGCCAGCAGCCCCCCCCAGGTCAGGGACTACAATGAGCAGTTCTTC. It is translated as CASSPPQVRDYNEQFF.

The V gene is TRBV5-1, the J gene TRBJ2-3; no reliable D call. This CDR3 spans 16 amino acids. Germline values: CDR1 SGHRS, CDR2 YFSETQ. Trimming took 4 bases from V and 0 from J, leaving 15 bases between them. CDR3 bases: TGCGCCAGCAGCAAACGGACGGATTCTAGCACAGATACGCAGTATTTT. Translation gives CASSKRTDSSTDTQYF.

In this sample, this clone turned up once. The CDR3 coding sequence is TGTGCCAGCAGTTACGCGGACAGTTCTAACTATGGCTACACCTTC. It encodes CASSYADSSNYGYTF. The chain couples TRBV6-5 to TRBJ1-2; tentative D call: TRBD1 (6 bases). With 2 bases removed from V and 0 bases from J, the gap between germline ends came to 10 bases. Germline V gene sequence: CDR1 MNHEY, CDR2 SVGAGI. CDR3 length equals 15 residues.

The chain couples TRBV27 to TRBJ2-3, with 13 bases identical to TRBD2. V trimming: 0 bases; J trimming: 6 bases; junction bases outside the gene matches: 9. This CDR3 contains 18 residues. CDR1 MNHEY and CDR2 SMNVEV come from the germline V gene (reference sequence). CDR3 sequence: CASSLSWTSGRKSDTQYF. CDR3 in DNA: TGTGCCAGCAGTTTATCTTGGACTAGCGGGAGAAAATCGGATACGCAGTATTTT.

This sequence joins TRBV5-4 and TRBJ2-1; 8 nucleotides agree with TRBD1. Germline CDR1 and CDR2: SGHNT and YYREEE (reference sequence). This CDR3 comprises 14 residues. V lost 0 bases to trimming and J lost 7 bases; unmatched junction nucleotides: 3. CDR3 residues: CASSLGQGTNEQFF. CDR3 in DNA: TGTGCCAGCAGCTTGGGACAGGGGACGAATGAGCAGTTCTTC.

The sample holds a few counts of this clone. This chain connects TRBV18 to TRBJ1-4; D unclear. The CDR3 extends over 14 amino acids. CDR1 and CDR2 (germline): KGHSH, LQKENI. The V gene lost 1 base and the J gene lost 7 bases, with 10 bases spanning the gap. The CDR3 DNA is TGTGCCAGCTCACCACAATCTTCTAGTGAAAAACTGTTTTTT. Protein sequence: CASSPQSSSEKLFF.

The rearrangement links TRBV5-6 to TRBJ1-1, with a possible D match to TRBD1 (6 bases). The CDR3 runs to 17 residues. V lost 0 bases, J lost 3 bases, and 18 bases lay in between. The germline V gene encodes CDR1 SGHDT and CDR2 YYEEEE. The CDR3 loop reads CASSLVRGGVFDTEAFF. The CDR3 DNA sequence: TGTGCCAGCAGCTTGGTTAGGGGGGGCGTGTTTGACACTGAAGCTTTCTTT.

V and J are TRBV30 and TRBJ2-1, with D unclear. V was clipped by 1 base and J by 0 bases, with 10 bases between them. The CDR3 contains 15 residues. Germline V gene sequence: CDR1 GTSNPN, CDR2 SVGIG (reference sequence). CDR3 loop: CAWSGAESSYNEQFF. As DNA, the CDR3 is TGTGCCTGGAGTGGGGCCGAGAGCTCCTACAATGAGCAGTTCTTC. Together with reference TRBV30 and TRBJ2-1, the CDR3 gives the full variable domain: SQTIHQWPATLVQPVGSPLSLECTVEGTSNPNLYWYRQAAGRGLQLLFYSVGIGQISSEVPQNLSASRPQDRQFILSSKKLLLSDSGFYLCAWSGAESSYNEQFFGPGTRLTVL.

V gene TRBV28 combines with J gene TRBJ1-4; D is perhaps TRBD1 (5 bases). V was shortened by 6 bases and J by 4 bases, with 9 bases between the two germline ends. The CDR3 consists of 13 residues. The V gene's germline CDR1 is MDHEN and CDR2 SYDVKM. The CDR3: CASRGDLNEKLFF. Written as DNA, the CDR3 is TGTGCCAGCAGAGGGGACCTTAATGAAAAACTGTTTTTT.

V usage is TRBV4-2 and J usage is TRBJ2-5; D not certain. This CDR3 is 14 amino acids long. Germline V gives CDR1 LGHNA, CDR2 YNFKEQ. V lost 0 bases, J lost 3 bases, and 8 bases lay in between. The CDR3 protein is CASSQDLREETQYF. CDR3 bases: TGTGCCAGCAGCCAAGACTTACGAGAAGAGACCCAGTACTTC.

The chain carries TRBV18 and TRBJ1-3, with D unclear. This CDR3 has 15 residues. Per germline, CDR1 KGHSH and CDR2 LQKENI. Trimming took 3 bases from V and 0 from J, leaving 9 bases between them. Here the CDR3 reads CASSPDRISGNTIYF. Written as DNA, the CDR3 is TGTGCCAGCTCACCGGACCGGATCTCTGGAAACACCATATATTTT.

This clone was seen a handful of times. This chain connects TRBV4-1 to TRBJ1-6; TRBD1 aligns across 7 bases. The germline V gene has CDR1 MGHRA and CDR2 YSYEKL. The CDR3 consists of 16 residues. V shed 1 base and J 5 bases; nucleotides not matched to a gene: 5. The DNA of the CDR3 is TGCGCCAGCAGCCAAGGCAGGGGGAGGGATAATTCACCCCTCCACTTT. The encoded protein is CASSQGRGRDNSPLHF.

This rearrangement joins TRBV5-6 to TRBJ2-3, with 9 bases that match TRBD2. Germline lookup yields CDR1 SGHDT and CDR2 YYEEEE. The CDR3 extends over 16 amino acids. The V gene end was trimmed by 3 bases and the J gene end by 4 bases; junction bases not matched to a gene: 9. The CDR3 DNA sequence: TGTGCCAGCAGCTCCCGGGCTAGCGGGACACCAGATACGCAGTATTTT. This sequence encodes CASSSRASGTPDTQYF. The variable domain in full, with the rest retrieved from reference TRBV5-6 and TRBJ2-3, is DAGVTQSPTHLIKTRGQQVTLRCSPKSGHDTVSWYQQALGQGPQFIFQYYEEEERQRGNFPDRFSGHQFPNYSSELNVNALLLGDSALYLCASSSRASGTPDTQYFGPGTRLTVL.

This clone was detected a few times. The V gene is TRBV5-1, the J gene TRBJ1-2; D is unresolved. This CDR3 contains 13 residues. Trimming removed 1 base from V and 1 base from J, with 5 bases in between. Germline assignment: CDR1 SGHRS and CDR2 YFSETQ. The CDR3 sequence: CASSLSYNYGYTF. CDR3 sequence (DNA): TGCGCCAGCAGCTTGTCTTATAACTATGGCTACACCTTC.

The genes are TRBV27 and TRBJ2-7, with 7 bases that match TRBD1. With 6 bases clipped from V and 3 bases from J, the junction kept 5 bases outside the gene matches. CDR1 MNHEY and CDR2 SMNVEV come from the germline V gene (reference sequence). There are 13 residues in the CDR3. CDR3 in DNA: TGTGCCAGCAGCCTACAGGGGATCTACGAGCAGTACTTC. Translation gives CASSLQGIYEQYF.